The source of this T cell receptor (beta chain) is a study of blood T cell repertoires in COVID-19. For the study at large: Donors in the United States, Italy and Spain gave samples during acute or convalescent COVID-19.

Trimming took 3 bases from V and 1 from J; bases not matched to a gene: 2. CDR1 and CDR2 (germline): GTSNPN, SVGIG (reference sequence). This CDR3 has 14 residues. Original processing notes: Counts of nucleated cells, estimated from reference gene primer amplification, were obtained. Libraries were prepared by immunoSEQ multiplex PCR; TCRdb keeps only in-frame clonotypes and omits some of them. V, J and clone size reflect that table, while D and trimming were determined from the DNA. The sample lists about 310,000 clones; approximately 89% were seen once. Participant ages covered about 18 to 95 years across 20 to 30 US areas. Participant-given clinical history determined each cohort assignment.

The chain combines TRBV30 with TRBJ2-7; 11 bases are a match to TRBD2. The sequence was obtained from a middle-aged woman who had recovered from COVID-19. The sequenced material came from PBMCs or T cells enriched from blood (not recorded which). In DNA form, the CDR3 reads TGTGCCTGGAGGCTAGCGGGAGGTTCCTACGAGCAGTACTTC. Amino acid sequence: CAWRLAGGSYEQYF.